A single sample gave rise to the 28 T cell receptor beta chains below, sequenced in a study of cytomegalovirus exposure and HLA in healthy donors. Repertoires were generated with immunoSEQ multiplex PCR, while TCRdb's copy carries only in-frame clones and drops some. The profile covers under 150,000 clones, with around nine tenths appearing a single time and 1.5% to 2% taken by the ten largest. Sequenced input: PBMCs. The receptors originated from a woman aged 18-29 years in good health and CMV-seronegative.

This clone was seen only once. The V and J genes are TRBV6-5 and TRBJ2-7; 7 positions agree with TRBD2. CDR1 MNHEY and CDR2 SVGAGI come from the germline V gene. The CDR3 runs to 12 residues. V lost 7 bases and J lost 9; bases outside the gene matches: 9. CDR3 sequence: CASTNGEGRQYF. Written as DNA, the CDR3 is TGTGCCAGCACCAACGGGGAGGGCCGGCAGTACTTC.

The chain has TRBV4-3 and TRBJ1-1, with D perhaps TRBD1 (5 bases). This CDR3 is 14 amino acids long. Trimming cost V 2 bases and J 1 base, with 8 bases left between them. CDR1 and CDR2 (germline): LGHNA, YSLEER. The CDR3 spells CASSQYDRNTEAFF. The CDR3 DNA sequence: TGCGCCAGCAGCCAATACGACAGGAACACTGAAGCTTTCTTT.

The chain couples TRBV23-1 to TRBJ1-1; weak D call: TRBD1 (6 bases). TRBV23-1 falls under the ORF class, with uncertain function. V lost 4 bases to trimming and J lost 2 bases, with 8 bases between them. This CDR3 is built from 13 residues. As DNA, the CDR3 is TGCGCCAGCAGTCCGGGACACAACACTGAAGCTTTCTTT. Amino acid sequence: CASSPGHNTEAFF.

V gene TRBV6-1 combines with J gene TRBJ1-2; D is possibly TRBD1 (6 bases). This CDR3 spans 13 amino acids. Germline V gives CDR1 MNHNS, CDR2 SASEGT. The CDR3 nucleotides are TGTTCATCTGAACAGGGTTTCGGCTATGGCTACACCTTC. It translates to CSSEQGFGYGYTF.

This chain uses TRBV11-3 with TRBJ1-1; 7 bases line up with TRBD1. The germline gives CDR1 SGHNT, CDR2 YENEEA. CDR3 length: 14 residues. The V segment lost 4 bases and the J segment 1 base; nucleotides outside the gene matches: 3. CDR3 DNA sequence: TGTGCCAGCAGCTCATCAGGGGGGAACACTGAAGCTTTCTTT. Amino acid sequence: CASSSSGGNTEAFF.

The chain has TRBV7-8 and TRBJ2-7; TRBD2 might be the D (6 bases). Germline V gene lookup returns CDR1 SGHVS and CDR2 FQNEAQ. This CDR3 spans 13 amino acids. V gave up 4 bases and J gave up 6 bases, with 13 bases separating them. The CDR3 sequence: CASSSPGTLEQYF. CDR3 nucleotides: TGTGCCAGCAGCTCCCCCGGGACTCTCGAGCAGTACTTC.

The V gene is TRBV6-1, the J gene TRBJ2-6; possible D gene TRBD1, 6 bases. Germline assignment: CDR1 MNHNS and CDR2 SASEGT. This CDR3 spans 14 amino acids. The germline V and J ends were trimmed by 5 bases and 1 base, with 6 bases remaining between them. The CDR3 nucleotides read TGTGCCAGCAGTACAGGGTCTGGGGCCAACGTCCTGACTTTC. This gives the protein CASSTGSGANVLTF.

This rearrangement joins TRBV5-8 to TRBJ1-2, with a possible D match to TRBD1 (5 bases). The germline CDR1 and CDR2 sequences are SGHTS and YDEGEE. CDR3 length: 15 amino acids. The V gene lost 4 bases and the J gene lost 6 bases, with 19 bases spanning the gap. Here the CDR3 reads CASSRRIAGGDGYTF. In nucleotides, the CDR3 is TGTGCCAGCAGCCGCCGGATAGCCGGAGGGGATGGCTACACCTTC.

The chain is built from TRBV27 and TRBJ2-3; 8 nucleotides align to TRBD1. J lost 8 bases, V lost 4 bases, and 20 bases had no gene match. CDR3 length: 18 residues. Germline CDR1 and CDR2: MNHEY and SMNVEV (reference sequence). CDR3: CASSSHQFGQGGKGTQYF. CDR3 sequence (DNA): TGTGCCAGCAGTTCACACCAATTCGGACAGGGTGGAAAAGGTACGCAGTATTTT.

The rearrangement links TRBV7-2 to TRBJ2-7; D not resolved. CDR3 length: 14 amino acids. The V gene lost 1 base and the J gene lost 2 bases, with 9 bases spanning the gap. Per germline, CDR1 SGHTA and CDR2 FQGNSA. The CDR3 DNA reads TGTGCCAGCAGCTTAGGTGGGCAGACCTACGAGCAGTACTTC. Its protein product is CASSLGGQTYEQYF.

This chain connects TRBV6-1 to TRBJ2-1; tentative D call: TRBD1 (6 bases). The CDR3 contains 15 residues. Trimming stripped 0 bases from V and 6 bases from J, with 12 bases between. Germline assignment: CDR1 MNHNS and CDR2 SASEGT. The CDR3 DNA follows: TGTGCCAGCAGTGAAGCGGGGGACATCCCCAATGAGCAGTTCTTC. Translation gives CASSEAGDIPNEQFF.

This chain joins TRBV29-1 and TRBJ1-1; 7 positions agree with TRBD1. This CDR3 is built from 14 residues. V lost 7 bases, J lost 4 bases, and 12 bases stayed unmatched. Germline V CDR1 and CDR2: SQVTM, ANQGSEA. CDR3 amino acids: CSGYRGGPFTEAFF. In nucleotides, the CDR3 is TGCAGCGGCTACAGGGGAGGCCCGTTCACTGAAGCTTTCTTT.

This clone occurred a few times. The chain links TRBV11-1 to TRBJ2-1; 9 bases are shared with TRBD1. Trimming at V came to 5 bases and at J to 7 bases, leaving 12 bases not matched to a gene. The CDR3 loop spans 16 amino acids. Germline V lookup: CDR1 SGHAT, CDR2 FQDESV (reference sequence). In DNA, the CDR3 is TGTGCCAGCAGCCACCAGGGACAGGGAAAAAATAATGAGCAGTTCTTC. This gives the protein CASSHQGQGKNNEQFF.

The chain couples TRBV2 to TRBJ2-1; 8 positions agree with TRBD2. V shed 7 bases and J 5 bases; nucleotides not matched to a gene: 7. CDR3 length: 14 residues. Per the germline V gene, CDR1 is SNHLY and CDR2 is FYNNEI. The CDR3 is CASKSGSKDNEQFF. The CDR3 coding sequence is TGTGCCAGCAAGAGCGGGAGTAAGGACAATGAGCAGTTCTTC.

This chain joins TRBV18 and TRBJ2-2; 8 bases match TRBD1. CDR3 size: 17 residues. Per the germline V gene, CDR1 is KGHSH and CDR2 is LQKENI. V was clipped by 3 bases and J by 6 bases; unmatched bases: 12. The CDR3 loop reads CASSPTWQGAPPGELFF. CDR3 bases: TGTGCCAGCTCACCCACCTGGCAGGGGGCGCCCCCCGGGGAGCTGTTTTTT.

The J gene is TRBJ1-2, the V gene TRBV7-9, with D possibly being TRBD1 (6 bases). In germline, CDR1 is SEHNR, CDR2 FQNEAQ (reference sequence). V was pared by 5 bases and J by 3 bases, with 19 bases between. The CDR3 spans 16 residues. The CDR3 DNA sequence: TGTGCCAGCAGCAGCGCTGCCGGGACATTCCACTATGGCTACACCTTC. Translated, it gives CASSSAAGTFHYGYTF.

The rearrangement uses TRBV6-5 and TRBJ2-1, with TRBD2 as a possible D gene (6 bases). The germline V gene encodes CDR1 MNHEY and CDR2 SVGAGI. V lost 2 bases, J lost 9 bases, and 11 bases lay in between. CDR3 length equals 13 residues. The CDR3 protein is CASSYRERGEQFF. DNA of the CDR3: TGTGCCAGCAGTTACCGGGAGAGGGGTGAGCAGTTCTTC.

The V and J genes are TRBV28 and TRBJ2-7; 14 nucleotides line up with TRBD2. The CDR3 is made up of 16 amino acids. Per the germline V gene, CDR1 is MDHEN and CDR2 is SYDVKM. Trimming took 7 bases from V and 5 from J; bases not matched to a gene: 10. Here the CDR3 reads CASKGGGTSGSNEQYF. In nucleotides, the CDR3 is TGTGCCAGCAAAGGGGGTGGGACTAGCGGGAGCAACGAGCAGTACTTC.

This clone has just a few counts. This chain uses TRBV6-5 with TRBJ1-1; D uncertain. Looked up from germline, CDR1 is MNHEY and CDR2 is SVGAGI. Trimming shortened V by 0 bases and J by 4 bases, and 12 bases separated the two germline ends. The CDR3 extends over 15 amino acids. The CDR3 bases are TGTGCCAGCAGTTACTCTATCGGTGGTGGCACTGAAGCTTTCTTT. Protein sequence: CASSYSIGGGTEAFF.

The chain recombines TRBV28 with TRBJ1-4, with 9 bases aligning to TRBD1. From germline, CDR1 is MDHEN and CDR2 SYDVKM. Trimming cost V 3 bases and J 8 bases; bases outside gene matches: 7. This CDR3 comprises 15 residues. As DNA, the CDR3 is TGTGCCAGCAGTTTCCCGGGACAGGGTCAAGAAAAACTGTTTTTT. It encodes CASSFPGQGQEKLFF. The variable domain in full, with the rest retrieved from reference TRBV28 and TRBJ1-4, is DVKVTQSSRYLVKRTGEKVFLECVQDMDHENMFWYRQDPGLGLRLIYFSYDVKMKEKGDIPEGYSVSREKKERFSLILESASTNQTSMYLCASSFPGQGQEKLFFGSGTQLSVL.

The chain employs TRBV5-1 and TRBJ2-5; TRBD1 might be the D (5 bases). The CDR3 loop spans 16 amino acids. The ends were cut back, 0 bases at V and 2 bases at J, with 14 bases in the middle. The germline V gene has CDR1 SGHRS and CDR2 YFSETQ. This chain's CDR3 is CASSLGAGPLQETQYF. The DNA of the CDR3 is TGCGCCAGCAGCTTGGGGGCAGGGCCTTTACAAGAGACCCAGTACTTC.

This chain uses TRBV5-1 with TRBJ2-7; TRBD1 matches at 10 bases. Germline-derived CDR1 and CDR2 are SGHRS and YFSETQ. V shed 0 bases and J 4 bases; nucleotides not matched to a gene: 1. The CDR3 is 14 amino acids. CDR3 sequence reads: CASSLGQGAYEQYF. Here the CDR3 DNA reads TGCGCCAGCAGCTTGGGACAGGGGGCTTACGAGCAGTACTTC.

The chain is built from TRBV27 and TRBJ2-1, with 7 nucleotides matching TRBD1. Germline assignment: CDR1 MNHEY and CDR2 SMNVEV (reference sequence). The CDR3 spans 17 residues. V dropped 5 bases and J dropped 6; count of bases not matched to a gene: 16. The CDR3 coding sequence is TGTGCCAGCAGTCCGATCCCCGACAGGGTATGGGTCAATGAGCAGTTCTTC. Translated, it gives CASSPIPDRVWVNEQFF.

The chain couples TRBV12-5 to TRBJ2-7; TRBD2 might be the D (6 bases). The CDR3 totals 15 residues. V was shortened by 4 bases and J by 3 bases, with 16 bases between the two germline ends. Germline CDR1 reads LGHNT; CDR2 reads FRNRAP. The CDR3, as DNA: TGTGCTAGTGGTTCGGGGGTAAGATTCGTCTACGAGCAGTACTTC. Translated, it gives CASGSGVRFVYEQYF. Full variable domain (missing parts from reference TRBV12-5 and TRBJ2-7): DARVTQTPRHKVTEMGQEVTMRCQPILGHNTVFWYRQTMMQGLELLAYFRNRAPLDDSGMPKDRFSAEMPDATLATLKIQPSEPRDSAVYFCASGSGVRFVYEQYFGPGTRLTVT.

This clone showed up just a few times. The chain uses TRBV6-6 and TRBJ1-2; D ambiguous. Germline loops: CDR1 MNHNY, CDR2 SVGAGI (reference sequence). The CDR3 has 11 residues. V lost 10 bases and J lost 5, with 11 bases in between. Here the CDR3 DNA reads TGTGCCACAGCCGGGGTTTATGGCTACACCTTC. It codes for CATAGVYGYTF.

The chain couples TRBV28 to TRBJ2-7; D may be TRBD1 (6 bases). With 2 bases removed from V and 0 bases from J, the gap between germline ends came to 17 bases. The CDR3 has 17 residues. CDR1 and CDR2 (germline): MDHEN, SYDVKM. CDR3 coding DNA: TGTGCCAGCAGTTTAATTAGCAGGGGACGACTCTCCTACGAGCAGTACTTC. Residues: CASSLISRGRLSYEQYF.

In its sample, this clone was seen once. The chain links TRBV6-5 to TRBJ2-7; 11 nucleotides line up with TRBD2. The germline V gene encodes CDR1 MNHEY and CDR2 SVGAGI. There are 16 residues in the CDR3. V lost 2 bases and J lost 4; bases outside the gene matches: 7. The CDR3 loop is CASSYDGTSGSYEQYF. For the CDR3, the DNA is TGTGCCAGCAGTTACGATGGAACTAGCGGGAGTTACGAGCAGTACTTC.

The CDR3 bases are TGTGCCAGCTCACCCCAGGGGGCTGCCGCCTACGAGCAGTACTTC. This codes for CASSPQGAAAYEQYF. The V call is TRBV18, the J call TRBJ2-7; 8 bases match TRBD1. The CDR3 runs to 15 residues. V shed 3 bases, J shed 2 bases, and the junction held 6 bases outside the gene matches. Germline V gene lookup returns CDR1 KGHSH and CDR2 LQKENI.